Below are 30 T cell receptor beta chains sequenced from a single sample in a study of T cell clonality in common variable immunodeficiency (dated by TCRdb to between 2015 and 2017). The method was the immunoSEQ multiplex PCR assay. TCRdb retrieved this table from immuneACCESS and kept in-frame rearrangements only. Not all clones are present; in checked studies, unresolved V genes account for under half, and no reason is known for the remainder. The sample comprises roughly 70,000 clones, and every one was counted more than once. About 1.7% of the sample lies in the top ten. The sample taken for sequencing was peripheral blood mononuclear cells. The receptor set was obtained from a person aged 18 to 75 in good health.

In its sample, this clone was seen many times. The covered CDR3 bases are TGTGCCAGCAGTGAGCTCATCCGGACTACTATCTACGAG. Encoded protein: CASSELIRTTIYE. The whole CDR3 sequence is CASSELIRTTIYEQYF. The chain couples TRBV6-1 to TRBJ2-7, with TRBD2 as a possible D gene (6 bases). The read halts 3 residues ahead of the CDR3 end, with the missing end drawn from the germline J gene. The V end was cut by 3 bases, the J end by 3 bases, with 18 bases between. The CDR3 contains 16 residues. CDR1 is MNHNS and CDR2 is SASEGT in the germline V gene.

This clone was found many times. The CDR3 is cut off 3 residues early in the read; its end comes from the germline J gene. This chain joins TRBV5-1 and TRBJ2-7; D ambiguous. Germline assignment: CDR1 SGHRS and CDR2 YFSETQ. The CDR3 has 13 residues. Trimming left V 4 bases short and J 0 bases short, with 8 bases between. The part of the CDR3 DNA that was read is TGCGCCAGCAGCAACAGCAGCTCCTACGAG. Residues: CASSNSSSYE. The CDR3, in full, reads CASSNSSSYEQYF. The entire variable domain, with the rest obtained from reference TRBV5-1 and TRBJ2-7, is as follows: KAGVTQTPRYLIKTRGQQVTLSCSPISGHRSVSWYQQTPGQGLQFLFEYFSETQRNKGNFPGRFSGRQFSNSRSEMNVSTLELGDSALYLCASSNSSSYEQYFGPGTRLTVT.

This clone appeared many times. The read ends 3 residues shy of where the CDR3 ends; the end is completed using the germline J gene. The rearrangement joins TRBV30 to TRBJ1-6, with no clear D. The CDR3 length is 15 residues. V lost 0 bases to trimming and J lost 4 bases, with 10 bases between them. Germline assignment: CDR1 GTSNPN and CDR2 SVGIG (reference sequence). CDR3 sequence: CAWSVPGSYNSPLHF. CDR3 bases read: TGTGCCTGGAGTGTACCGGGGTCTTATAATTCACCC.

Details on this clone: The missing CDR3 end, 3 residues past where the read stops, is filled in from the germline J gene. The rearrangement joins TRBV30 to TRBJ2-7; D perhaps matches TRBD2 (6 bases). The CDR3 totals 12 residues. V was clipped by 7 bases and J by 3 bases, with 13 bases between them. CDR1 is GTSNPN and CDR2 is SVGIG in the germline V gene (reference sequence). The CDR3 here is CASRGTYYEQYF. The sequenced CDR3 bases are TGTGCCTCTCGCGGGACTTACTACGAG.

This clone was seen many times. Read sequence stops 3 residues before the CDR3 end, and the germline J gene provides the missing end. The J gene is TRBJ2-5, the V gene TRBV20-1; 11 bases are shared with TRBD2. Germline values: CDR1 DFQATT, CDR2 SNEGSKA (reference sequence). Losses at the gene ends were 0 bases for V and 2 bases for J; bases not matched to a gene: 2. The CDR3 length is 15 residues. The sequenced part of the CDR3 DNA is TGCAGTGCTAGAGAACTAGCGGGGGATCAAGAGACC. It encodes CSARELAGDQET. The full CDR3 is CSARELAGDQETQYF.

This clone was counted many times. Read coverage stops 3 residues before the CDR3 terminus; the germline J gene supplies the remainder. This chain connects TRBV18 to TRBJ1-2; 7 nucleotides agree with TRBD1. The CDR3 length is 14 residues. The V gene's germline CDR1 is KGHSH and CDR2 LQKENI. After removal of 6 bases from V and 6 bases from J, the junction contained 10 bases not matched to a gene. The sequenced part of the CDR3 DNA is TGTGCCAGCTCGCTAGTTGACAGGGATCATGGC. Its translation: CASSLVDRDHG. The CDR3 in its entirety is CASSLVDRDHGYTF.

This clone was detected ten times or more. The read ends 3 residues before the CDR3 terminus; that terminus is restored from the germline J gene. J is TRBJ1-2 and V is TRBV10-2, with 10 bases fitting TRBD1. CDR1 WSHSY and CDR2 SAAADI come from the germline V gene. The CDR3 extends over 14 amino acids. This CDR3 reads CASSPGQGFVGYTF. The part of the CDR3 DNA that was read is TGCGCCAGCAGTCCGGGACAGGGGTTTGTCGGC.

This clone was counted at least ten times. The CDR3 is cut off 3 residues early in the read; its end comes from the germline J gene. The chain carries TRBV5-1 and TRBJ2-2; 7 positions agree with TRBD2. Germline assignment: CDR1 SGHRS and CDR2 YFSETQ. The CDR3 runs to 16 residues. Trimming removed 0 bases from V and 7 bases from J; junction bases left unmatched: 9. The CDR3 DNA, read in part, is TGCGCCAGCAGCTTGGCCCTCGCGGGAGAGGGCGGGGAG. This sequence encodes CASSLALAGEGGE. The whole CDR3 region reads CASSLALAGEGGELFF. Full variable domain (missing parts from reference TRBV5-1 and TRBJ2-2): KAGVTQTPRYLIKTRGQQVTLSCSPISGHRSVSWYQQTPGQGLQFLFEYFSETQRNKGNFPGRFSGRQFSNSRSEMNVSTLELGDSALYLCASSLALAGEGGELFFGEGSRLTVL.

This clone has only a few counts. The read terminates 3 residues before the CDR3 end, so the remaining end is supplied by the germline J gene. The chain has TRBV2 and TRBJ2-1, with D possibly TRBD1 on 6 matching bases. CDR1 is SNHLY, CDR2 FYNNEI, per germline. V was cut by 8 bases and J by 8 bases, with 10 bases left in between. CDR3 length: 11 residues. The CDR3 DNA, read in part, is TGTGCCAGCGGCCCAGGGGATGAG. It specifies CASGPGDE. The full CDR3 protein reads CASGPGDEQFF.

The table lists this clone with many counts. The sequenced fragment ends 3 residues before the CDR3 boundary, so the rest is inferred from the germline J gene. The chain recombines TRBV5-1 with TRBJ2-5; D gene uncertain. V was pared by 4 bases and J by 0 bases, with 4 bases between. CDR3 length: 12 residues. The germline gives CDR1 SGHRS, CDR2 YFSETQ. CDR3 DNA, as far as it was read: TGCGCCAGCAGCCGGTACCAAGAGACC. This encodes CASSRYQET. In full, the CDR3 is CASSRYQETQYF.

This clone was detected ten times or more. With the read ending 3 residues before the CDR3 end, the germline J gene is used to fill in that end. The chain combines TRBV2 with TRBJ2-3, with D possibly being TRBD1 (5 bases). The V end was cut by 3 bases, the J end by 2 bases, with 12 bases between. Germline values: CDR1 SNHLY, CDR2 FYNNEI. The CDR3 runs to 15 residues. This CDR3 reads CASSEQGTLTDTQYF. CDR3 DNA (partial): TGTGCCAGCAGTGAGCAGGGAACACTCACAGATACG.

This clone appeared many times. The DNA ends 3 residues before the CDR3 does, and the rest of the CDR3 is filled in from the germline J gene. The rearrangement uses TRBV5-1 and TRBJ2-7; 8 bases are shared with TRBD1. The J segment lost 1 base and the V segment lost 4 bases, leaving 4 bases of the junction unmatched. The CDR3 sequence is 14 residues long. CDR1 is SGHRS, CDR2 YFSETQ, per germline. CDR3: CASSAGQGSYEQYF. Partial CDR3 DNA: TGCGCCAGCAGCGCCGGACAGGGATCCTACGAG.

This clone turned up a few times. The read halts 3 residues ahead of the CDR3 end, with the missing end drawn from the germline J gene. The chain couples TRBV19 to TRBJ1-1; D is undetermined. The V gene's germline CDR1 is LNHDA and CDR2 SQIVND (reference sequence). The CDR3 loop spans 14 amino acids. The CDR3 is CASSLYGDSYEAFF. CDR3 bases read: TGTGCCAGTAGCCTATATGGCGACTCCTACGAG.

This clone was counted ten times or more. The observed sequence ends 3 residues before the CDR3 terminus, with the missing tail filled in from the germline J gene. J is TRBJ2-3 and V is TRBV20-1; 8 bases fit TRBD1. Germline V CDR1 and CDR2: DFQATT, SNEGSKA (reference sequence). V was pared by 6 bases and J by 0 bases, with 5 bases of the junction left unmatched. This CDR3 spans 14 amino acids. The part of the CDR3 DNA that was read is TGCAGTGCCCTGACAGGGGATAGCACAGATACG. Amino acid sequence: CSALTGDSTDT. The CDR3 reads in full as CSALTGDSTDTQYF.

In the case of this clone: The read finishes 3 residues shy of the CDR3 end, and the germline J gene is used to complete it. V is TRBV2 and J is TRBJ1-1; D is possibly TRBD1 (5 bases). Germline V gene lookup returns CDR1 SNHLY and CDR2 FYNNEI. Between the trimmed V and J ends, which lost 6 bases and 5 bases, there was a span of 19 bases. The CDR3 is 15 residues long. The covered CDR3 bases are TGTGCCAGCAGGGGCCTCCAGGGTAGATTTACTGAA. Translating it yields CASRGLQGRFTE. The CDR3 in its entirety is CASRGLQGRFTEAFF.

This clone appeared many times. The CDR3 extends 3 residues past the end of the read, so its final part is completed from the germline J gene. The V gene is TRBV14, the J gene TRBJ1-6, with TRBD1 identical over 9 bases. This CDR3 comprises 14 residues. V shed 4 bases, J shed 9 bases, and the junction held 4 bases outside the gene matches. CDR1 is SGHDN and CDR2 is FVKESK in the germline V gene. The DNA read from the CDR3 is TGTGCCAGCAGCCTGGACAGGGGCCGTTCACCC. Translating gives CASSLDRGRSP. The whole CDR3 region reads CASSLDRGRSPLHF.

Ten or more counts support this clone. The read comes to an end 3 residues before the CDR3 does, leaving the germline J gene to fill in the end. The chain has TRBV6-1 and TRBJ2-3, with D possibly being TRBD1 (5 bases). In germline, CDR1 is MNHNS, CDR2 SASEGT. The CDR3 is 13 amino acids. Trimming removed 1 base from V and 6 bases from J, with 8 bases in between. The DNA read from the CDR3 is TGTGCCAGCAGTGAAGGCCAGGGCGATACG. Its protein product is CASSEGQGDT. The entire CDR3 sequence reads CASSEGQGDTQYF.

This clone has a count of ten or more. Read sequence stops 3 residues before the CDR3 end, and the germline J gene provides the missing end. The chain has TRBV7-9 and TRBJ2-7, with D perhaps matching TRBD1 (6 bases). CDR3 length: 12 residues. The V gene lost 5 bases and the J gene lost 5 bases, with 10 bases spanning the gap. The germline gives CDR1 SEHNR, CDR2 FQNEAQ (reference sequence). The CDR3 protein is CASSQNRDEQYF. The sequenced CDR3 bases are TGTGCCAGCAGCCAAAACAGGGACGAG.

There are many counts of this clone. The read is 3 residues too short to cover the CDR3 end, so that end is filled in from the germline J gene. This chain uses TRBV19 with TRBJ1-1, with TRBD1 as a possible D gene (5 bases). The CDR3 totals 12 residues. CDR1 and CDR2 (germline): LNHDA, SQIVND (reference sequence). V lost 5 bases to trimming and J lost 4 bases, with 8 bases between them. CDR3 bases read: TGTGCCAGTAGTTGGGGGGGCACTGAA. Its protein product is CASSWGGTE. The full-length CDR3 reads as CASSWGGTEAFF.

Many counts were recorded for this clone. The read is 3 residues too short to cover the CDR3 end, so that end is filled in from the germline J gene. This chain joins TRBV20-1 and TRBJ2-7, with 13 positions matching TRBD2. V trimming: 6 bases; J trimming: 2 bases; junction bases outside the gene matches: 7. Germline CDR1 reads DFQATT; CDR2 reads SNEGSKA (reference sequence). This CDR3 is built from 15 residues. The sequenced CDR3 bases are TGCAGTGCCACGGGACTAGCGGGACCCACCTACGAG. It codes for CSATGLAGPTYE. The CDR3 in full is CSATGLAGPTYEQYF.

This clone showed up just a few times. The read halts 3 residues ahead of the CDR3 end, with the missing end drawn from the germline J gene. The chain employs TRBV18 and TRBJ2-1, with 9 bases lining up with TRBD2. The CDR3 sequence is 17 residues long. V was pared by 1 base and J by 0 bases, with 4 bases of the junction left unmatched. From germline, CDR1 is KGHSH and CDR2 LQKENI. The CDR3 loop reads CASSPRLAGSSYNEQFF. The DNA read from the CDR3 is TGTGCCAGCTCACCACGGCTAGCGGGAAGCTCCTACAATGAG. Full variable domain (remainder filled in from reference TRBV18 and TRBJ2-1): NAGVMQNPRHLVRRRGQEARLRCSPMKGHSHVYWYRQLPEEGLKFMVYLQKENIIDESGMPKERFSAEFPKEGPSILRIQQVVRGDSAAYFCASSPRLAGSSYNEQFFGPGTRLTVL.

This clone was counted ten times or more. From the germline J gene comes the end of the CDR3, since the read stops 3 residues before it. The chain links TRBV2 to TRBJ2-3; 11 positions match TRBD2. V dropped 6 bases and J dropped 4; count of bases not matched to a gene: 3. CDR3 size: 14 residues. Germline lookup yields CDR1 SNHLY and CDR2 FYNNEI. The CDR3 region is CASRGLAEADTQYF. The sequenced CDR3 bases are TGTGCCAGCAGGGGACTAGCGGAGGCAGATACG.

This clone was observed many times. The read halts 3 residues ahead of the CDR3 end, with the missing end drawn from the germline J gene. The gene calls are TRBV30 and TRBJ1-5; 8 bases fit TRBD1. The germline CDR1 and CDR2 sequences are GTSNPN and SVGIG (reference sequence). V dropped 6 bases and J dropped 2; count of bases not matched to a gene: 3. The CDR3 length is 13 residues. CDR3 sequence reads: CACQDRGNQPQHF. The sequenced CDR3 bases are TGTGCCTGCCAGGACAGGGGCAATCAGCCC.

Ten or more counts support this clone. The read terminates 3 residues before the CDR3 end, so the remaining end is supplied by the germline J gene. The chain carries TRBV10-2 and TRBJ1-5; D unresolved. There are 15 residues in the CDR3. The germline CDR1 and CDR2 sequences are WSHSY and SAAADI. V was cut by 0 bases and J by 4 bases, with 10 bases left in between. The CDR3 sequence is CASSESNSRNQPQHF. The DNA read from the CDR3 is TGCGCCAGCAGTGAGTCGAATTCTAGGAATCAGCCC.

Remarks on this clone: The read finishes 3 residues shy of the CDR3 end, and the germline J gene is used to complete it. This rearrangement joins TRBV30 to TRBJ1-2; unclear D gene. The germline V gene encodes CDR1 GTSNPN and CDR2 SVGIG (reference sequence). The CDR3 length is 13 residues. CDR3 DNA (partial): TGTGCCTGGAGCAGGAGGACTAGGGCTAGC. Protein product: CAWSRRTRAS. In full, the CDR3 is CAWSRRTRASYTF.

This clone was picked up many times. The CDR3 end falls 3 residues outside the read, so it is completed with the germline J gene. This chain connects TRBV20-1 to TRBJ2-3; 11 bases align to TRBD2. The length of the CDR3 is 15 residues. The ends lost 3 bases at V and 3 bases at J; junction bases unmatched: 5. Germline V gene lookup returns CDR1 DFQATT and CDR2 SNEGSKA (reference sequence). CDR3 amino acids: CSASRLAGMTDTQYF. The DNA read from the CDR3 is TGCAGTGCTAGTCGACTAGCGGGGATGACAGATACG.

This clone was seen many times. The read terminates 3 residues ahead of where the CDR3 ends, so the germline J gene completes it. The V gene is TRBV7-3, the J gene TRBJ1-1; TRBD1 might be the D (5 bases). Germline CDR1 is SGHTA and CDR2 is FQGTGA. The V and J ends lost 4 bases and 5 bases respectively, with 17 bases between them. This CDR3 contains 15 residues. The part of the CDR3 DNA that was read is TGTGCCAGCAGCTCAGATCCCCCAGGGATGACTGAA. Translating it yields CASSSDPPGMTE. The entire CDR3 protein is CASSSDPPGMTEAFF.

This clone was counted ten times or more. The CDR3 goes on 3 residues after the read ends, and that part is filled in from the germline J gene. J is TRBJ2-2 and V is TRBV20-1; weak D call: TRBD2 (5 bases). Trimming took off 0 bases at V and 3 bases at J, with 11 bases between the two ends. CDR1 is DFQATT and CDR2 is SNEGSKA in the germline V gene (reference sequence). This CDR3 region has 15 residues. The DNA read from the CDR3 is TGCAGTGCTAGAGATGTGCTAGCCGACACCGGGGAG. This translates into CSARDVLADTGE. The CDR3 reads in full as CSARDVLADTGELFF.

This clone was recorded many times. The missing CDR3 end, 3 residues past where the read stops, is filled in from the germline J gene. The chain uses TRBV30 and TRBJ2-7; D perhaps matches TRBD1 (6 bases). CDR1 and CDR2 (germline): GTSNPN, SVGIG (reference sequence). The CDR3 spans 15 residues. Trimming took off 1 base at V and 1 base at J, with 14 bases between the two ends. CDR3 loop: CAWSEVTGLSYEQYF. The CDR3 bases that were read are TGTGCCTGGAGTGAGGTGACAGGCTTATCCTACGAG.

In this sample, this clone turned up many times. The CDR3 extends 3 residues past the end of the read, so its final part is completed from the germline J gene. The V gene is TRBV30, the J gene TRBJ2-2; tentative D call: TRBD2 (6 bases). There are 15 residues in the CDR3. Deletions cut 4 bases from V and 1 base from J, with 13 bases between. In germline, CDR1 is GTSNPN, CDR2 SVGIG (reference sequence). The sequenced CDR3 bases are TGTGCCTGGACGCACTGGGGGGAGAACACCGGGGAG. It is translated as CAWTHWGENTGE. The entire CDR3 protein reads CAWTHWGENTGELFF.